This T cell receptor (beta chain) was identified in a study of T cell responses to AZD1222 COVID-19 vaccine. Whole-study findings and limits: Sampling captured repertoires only after the peak T cell response. Baseline seropositives among AZD1222 recipients totaled only six. The donor cohort was predominantly white British with a female majority, and clonal diversity may have been underestimated.

The CDR3 has 15 amino acids. From germline, CDR1 is SQVTM and CDR2 ANQGSEA. V gave up 5 bases and J gave up 2 bases, with 15 bases separating them. The table came from immunoSEQ multiplex PCR; TCRdb's copy has only in-frame clones and leaves some out. Of 100,000 to 140,000 clones listed, 80% to 95% are singletons. Pooled samples include second doses given at about 4 or 12 weeks. Concerning this clone itself: Its antigen is not known.

The TCR sequence derives from an adult who received the AZD1222 COVID-19 vaccine. The V gene is TRBV29-1, the J gene TRBJ2-2; D gene ambiguous. The sequences come from peripheral blood, collected 28 days after the second AZD1222 dose. The CDR3 loop reads CSVLLLLGNTGELFF. In DNA form, the CDR3 reads TGCAGCGTTCTATTACTTCTTGGCAACACCGGGGAGCTGTTTTTT.